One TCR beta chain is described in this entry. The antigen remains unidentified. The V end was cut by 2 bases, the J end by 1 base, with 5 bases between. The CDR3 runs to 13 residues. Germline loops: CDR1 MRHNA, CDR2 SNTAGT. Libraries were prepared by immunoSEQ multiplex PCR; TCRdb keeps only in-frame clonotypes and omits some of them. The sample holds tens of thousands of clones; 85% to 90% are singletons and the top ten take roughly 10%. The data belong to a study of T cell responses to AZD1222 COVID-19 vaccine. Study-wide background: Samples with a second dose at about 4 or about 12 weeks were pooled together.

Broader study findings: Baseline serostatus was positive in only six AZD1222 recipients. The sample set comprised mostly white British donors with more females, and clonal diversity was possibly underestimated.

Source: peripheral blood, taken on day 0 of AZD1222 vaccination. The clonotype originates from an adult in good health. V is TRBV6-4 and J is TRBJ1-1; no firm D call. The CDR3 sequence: CASSDGENTEAFF. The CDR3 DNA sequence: TGTGCCAGCAGTGACGGGGAGAACACTGAAGCTTTCTTT.